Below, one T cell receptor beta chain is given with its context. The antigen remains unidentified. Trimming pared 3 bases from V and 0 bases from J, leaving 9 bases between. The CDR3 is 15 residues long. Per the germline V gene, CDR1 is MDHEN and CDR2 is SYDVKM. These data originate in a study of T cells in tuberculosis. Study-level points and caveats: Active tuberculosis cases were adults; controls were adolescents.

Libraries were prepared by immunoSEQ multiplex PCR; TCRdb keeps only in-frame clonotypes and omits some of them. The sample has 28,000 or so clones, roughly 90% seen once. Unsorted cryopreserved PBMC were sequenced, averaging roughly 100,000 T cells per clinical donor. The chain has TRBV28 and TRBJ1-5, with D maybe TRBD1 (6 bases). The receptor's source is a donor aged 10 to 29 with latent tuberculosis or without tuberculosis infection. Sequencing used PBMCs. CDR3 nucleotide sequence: TGTGCCAGCAGTTTTACAGGGTCTAGCAATCAGCCCCAGCATTTT. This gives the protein CASSFTGSSNQPQHF.